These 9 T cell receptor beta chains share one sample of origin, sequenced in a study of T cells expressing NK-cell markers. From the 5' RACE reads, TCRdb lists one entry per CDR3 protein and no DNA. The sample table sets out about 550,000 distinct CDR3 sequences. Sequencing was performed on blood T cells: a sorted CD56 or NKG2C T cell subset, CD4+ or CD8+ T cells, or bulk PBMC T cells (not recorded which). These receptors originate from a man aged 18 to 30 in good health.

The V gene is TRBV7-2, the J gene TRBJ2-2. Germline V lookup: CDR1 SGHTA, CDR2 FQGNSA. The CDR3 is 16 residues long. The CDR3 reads CASSSPRDRETGELFF.

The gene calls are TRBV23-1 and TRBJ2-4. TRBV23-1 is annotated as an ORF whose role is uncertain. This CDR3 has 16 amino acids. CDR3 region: CASSQGNKLAKNIQYF.

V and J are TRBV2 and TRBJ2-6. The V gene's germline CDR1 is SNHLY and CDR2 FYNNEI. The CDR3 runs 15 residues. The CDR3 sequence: CASMATGSGANVLTF.

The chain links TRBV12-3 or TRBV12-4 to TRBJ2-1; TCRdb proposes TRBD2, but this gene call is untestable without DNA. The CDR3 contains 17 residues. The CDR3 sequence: CASSSLLAGEGMDEQFF.

CDR3 in amino acids: CASSQTGTGFYHPQHF. The gene calls are TRBV16 and TRBJ1-5; TCRdb names TRBD1, which stays unverified in the absence of DNA. Germline V gives CDR1 KGHSY, CDR2 FQNENV. There are 16 residues in the CDR3. The variable domain in full, completed from reference TRBV16 and TRBJ1-5, reads GEEVAQTPKHLVRGEGQKAKLYCAPIKGHSYVFWYQQVLKNEFKFLISFQNENVFDETGMPKERFSAKCLPNSPCSLEIQATKLEDSAVYFCASSQTGTGFYHPQHFGDGTRLSIL.

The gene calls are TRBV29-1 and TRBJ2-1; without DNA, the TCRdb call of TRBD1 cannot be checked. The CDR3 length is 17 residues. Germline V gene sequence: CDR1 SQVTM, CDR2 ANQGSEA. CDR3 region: CRQRVVVETGVYNEQFF.

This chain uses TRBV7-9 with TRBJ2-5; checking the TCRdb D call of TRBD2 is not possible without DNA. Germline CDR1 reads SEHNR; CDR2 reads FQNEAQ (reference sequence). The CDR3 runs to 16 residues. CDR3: CASSIIPGLLGETQYF. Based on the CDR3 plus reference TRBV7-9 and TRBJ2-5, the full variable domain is DTGVSQNPRHKITKRGQNVTFRCDPISEHNRLYWYRQTLGQGPEFLTYFQNEAQLEKSRLLSDRFSAERPKGSFSTLEIQRTEQGDSAMYLCASSIIPGLLGETQYFGPGTRLLVL.

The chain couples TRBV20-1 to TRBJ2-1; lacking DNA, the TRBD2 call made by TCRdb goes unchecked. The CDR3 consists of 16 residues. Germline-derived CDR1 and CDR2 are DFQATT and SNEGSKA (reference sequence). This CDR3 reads CSAGKGTSVSYNEQFF.

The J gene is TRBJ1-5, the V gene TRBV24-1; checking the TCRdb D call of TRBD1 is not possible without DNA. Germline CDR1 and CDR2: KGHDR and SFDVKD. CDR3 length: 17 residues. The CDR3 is CATSDIEHRDGNQPQHF.